One T cell receptor (beta chain) is described in this entry. Its antigen is currently not known. No base-level quality is on record; no much larger clone is a single base apart. TCR beta repertoires were profiled from peripheral blood of over 10 young patients with multiple sclerosis to demonstrate the VDJtools post-analysis software. Multiple sclerosis patients were children and adolescents aged roughly 6 to 16 years. The library was made by PCR. TCRdb names Illumina HiSeq 2500 as the instrument used. To reduce PCR and sequencing biases, unique molecular identifiers were incorporated into the TCR beta cDNA libraries. Per 1 to 10 million input T cells, approximately 500,000 cDNA molecules were obtained, such that each molecule approximated one T cell. The patient libraries were prepared and sequenced using the same protocol as the earlier healthy control dataset. Within a given batch, samples were prepared together, multiplexed and sequenced on the same HiSeq lane. The study's own analysis went as follows. MIGEC was used to process the raw barcoded reads, and molecular identifier groups with only a single read were discarded before consensus assembly and CDR3 extraction. Clonotype tables were post-analysed with VDJtools, and diversity was normalized by down-sampling all datasets to the smallest sample size. To correct batch-related cross-sample contamination, repertoire overlap clustering matched CDR3 amino acid sequences but not nucleotide sequences. TCRdb reanalyzed the raw reads on its own, using fastp at Q25 for trimming and MiXCR for clone calling, and kept in-frame beta chains. A single entry per CDR3 protein holds the most common genes and DNA from its merged rows. The V and J calls reflect TCRdb's pipeline rather than the authors' work. The sample profile shows 550,000 to 700,000 distinct CDR3 sequences; 40% to 50% of them were found once. The ten largest clones represent under 2% of the sample.

Trimming removed 0 bases from V and 5 bases from J; the gene matches leave 10 bases unexplained. The germline V gene gives CDR1 as SGHRS and CDR2 as YFSETQ. The CDR3 contains 17 residues, cysteine and phenylalanine counted. The read is trimmed to its CDR3 DNA, 51 bases read in frame from base 1. The data are from a study of post-analysis software for immune sequencing data (dated by TCRdb to about 2015). Regarding the study in general: Recorded disease courses included relapsing-remitting, secondary progressive and progressive-relapsing multiple sclerosis, with some patients lacking subtype annotation. The patient repertoires were set against 10 to 11 previously published healthy control repertoires from donors whose ages ranged from roughly 6 to 27 years. A subset of samples was prepared in parallel using single-end sample barcoding, then pooled and co-amplified after Illumina adapter ligation.

Results the study describes overall, beyond this receptor: Direct clustering with F measure revealed strong co-clustering of samples prepared in the same batch, which led to a batch-effect correction. Significantly lower normalized Chao1 diversity was found in multiple sclerosis patients than in controls, suggesting substantial peripheral T-cell clonal expansion. The multiple sclerosis patient group was slightly younger than the control group. Four or five TRBV segments, including TRBV5-6, TRBV5-1 and TRBV20-1, were significantly more frequent in patients than controls.

The sequencing sample was made of blood. The TCR originated in a girl under 18 with multiple sclerosis. The chain couples TRBV5-1 to TRBJ2-1, with 8 middle bases fitting TRBD1. The CDR3 region has the sequence CASSLATRDRSNNEQFF. The DNA sequence is given as TGCGCCAGCAGCTTGGCAACCAGGGACAGGTCGAACAATGAGCAGTTCTTC. Supplemented by the reference TRBV5-1 and TRBJ2-1 proteins around the CDR3, the complete variable domain is KAGVTQTPRYLIKTRGQQVTLSCSPISGHRSVSWYQQTPGQGLQFLFEYFSETQRNKGNFPGRFSGRQFSNSRSEMNVSTLELGDSALYLCASSLATRDRSNNEQFFGPGTRLTVL.